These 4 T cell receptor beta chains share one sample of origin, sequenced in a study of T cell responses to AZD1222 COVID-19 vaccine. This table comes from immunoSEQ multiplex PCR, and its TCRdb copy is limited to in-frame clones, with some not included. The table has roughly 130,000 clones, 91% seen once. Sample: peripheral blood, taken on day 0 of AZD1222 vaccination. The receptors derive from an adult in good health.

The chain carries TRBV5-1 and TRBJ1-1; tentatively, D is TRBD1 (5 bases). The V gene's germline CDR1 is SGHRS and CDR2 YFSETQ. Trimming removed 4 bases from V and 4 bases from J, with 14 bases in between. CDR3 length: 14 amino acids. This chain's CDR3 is CASSRDQGVTEAFF. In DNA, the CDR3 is TGCGCCAGCAGCAGGGACCAAGGTGTCACTGAAGCTTTCTTT.

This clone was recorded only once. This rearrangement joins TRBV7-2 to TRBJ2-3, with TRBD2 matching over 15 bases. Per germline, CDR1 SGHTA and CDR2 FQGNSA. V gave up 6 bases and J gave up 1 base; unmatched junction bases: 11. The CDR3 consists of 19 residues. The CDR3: CASSPGLAGGVLRTDTQYF. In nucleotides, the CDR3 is TGTGCCAGCAGTCCCGGACTAGCGGGAGGGGTTTTGCGCACAGATACGCAGTATTTT.

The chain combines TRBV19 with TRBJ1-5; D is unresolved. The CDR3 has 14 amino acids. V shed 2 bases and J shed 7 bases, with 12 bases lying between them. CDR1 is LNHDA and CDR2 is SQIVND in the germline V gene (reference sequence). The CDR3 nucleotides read TGTGCCAGTAGTATATCTTCCTTAGGGCAGCCCCAGCATTTT. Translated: CASSISSLGQPQHF. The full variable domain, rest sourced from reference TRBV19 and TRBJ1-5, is DGGITQSPKYLFRKEGQNVTLSCEQNLNHDAMYWYRQDPGQGLRLIYYSQIVNDFQKGDIAEGYSVSREKKESFPLTVTSAQKNPTAFYLCASSISSLGQPQHFGDGTRLSIL.

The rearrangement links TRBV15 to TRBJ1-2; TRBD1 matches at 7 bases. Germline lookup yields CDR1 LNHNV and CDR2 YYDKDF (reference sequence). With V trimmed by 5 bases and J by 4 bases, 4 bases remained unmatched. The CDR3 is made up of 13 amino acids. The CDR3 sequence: CATSEDRPYGYTF. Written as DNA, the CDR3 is TGTGCCACCAGCGAGGACAGGCCCTATGGCTACACCTTC.